This T cell receptor beta chain was profiled in a study of lymphopenia after photon versus proton radiotherapy. Measured with immunoSEQ multiplex PCR; TCRdb has only the in-frame clones, and not every one. Seen here are 150,000 to 200,000 clones, roughly nine tenths observed once, and the top ten hold around 5.1%. The origin of this receptor is a man between 50 and 59 years old with gastric cancer. Sequences were derived from peripheral blood, sampled from a patient treated with photon-based radiotherapy.

In nucleotides, the CDR3 is TGTGCCAGCAGCCAAGAGTATTCAGGGCCTTATGGCTACACCTTC. Translation: CASSQEYSGPYGYTF. The chain links TRBV4-2 to TRBJ1-2, with D possibly being TRBD1 (5 bases). Deletions cut 0 bases from V and 5 bases from J, with 13 bases between. The germline V gene has CDR1 LGHNA and CDR2 YNFKEQ. The CDR3 has 15 amino acids.